This T cell receptor beta chain was identified in a study of CD8 T cells in Susac syndrome. Study-level background: Active disease was present in about six of the sequenced Susac syndrome patients, and remission in under 10.

Random-hexamer reverse transcription was applied to about 0.5 to 1 ug RNA. It was immunoSEQ multiplex PCR that amplified TCR beta CDR3 across 54 Vbeta and 13 Jbeta. One entry per CDR3 protein results from TCRdb running MiXCR on the immunoSEQ multiplex PCR reads. The data show about 81,000 distinct CDR3 sequences, with approximately 95% seen just once and approximately 0.9% held by the top ten. The study sequenced TCR beta in blood CD8+ and CD4+ T cells. The diagnostic criteria for definite or probable disease, as recently defined, were met by the patients with Susac syndrome. Germline V lookup: CDR1 MGHDK, CDR2 SYGVNS. With 5 bases removed from V and 1 base from J, the gap between germline ends came to 8 bases. This CDR3 comprises 13 residues. This clonotype was detected a few times.

V and J are TRBV25-1 and TRBJ1-1; D not certain. Sequencing used CD8+ T cells from PBMCs. This TCR came from a human donor with Susac syndrome. The CDR3 region has the DNA TGTGCCAGCAGTTTGACATCGAACACTGAAGCTTTCTTT. Its protein product is CASSLTSNTEAFF.